This TCR beta chain comes out of a study of read filtering for tumor transcriptome and immune sequencing. Study as a whole: Under 10 patients were R-ISS I, 16 were R-ISS II, more than five were R-ISS III. DNase treatment preceded whole-transcriptome library preparation.

Trimming pared 0 bases from V and 6 bases from J, leaving 9 bases between. The CDR3 has 12 amino acids. The germline V gene has CDR1 GTSNPN and CDR2 SVGIG (reference sequence). The library was built from about 370 ng RNA with molecular barcoded adaptors for alpha/delta and beta/gamma chains. TCRdb fed the reads into MiXCR, producing one record per CDR3 protein. The sample records about 39,000 distinct CDR3 sequences, around an eighth being singletons. Comments on this clonotype: The target antigen is unknown.

Findings and caveats of the study: Dropping single-read clonotypes raised IR-seq and RNA-seq shared-clonotype correlation.

The specimen sequenced was a population of CD138-negative cells sorted from bone marrow. The sequence was obtained from a donor at least 40 years old with multiple myeloma. V usage is TRBV30 and J usage is TRBJ2-7, with D hard to call. The CDR3 reads CAWSVVGSEQYF. The DNA for the CDR3 is TGTGCCTGGAGTGTAGTAGGGTCCGAGCAGTACTTC.